A selection of T cell receptor beta chains follows, all from one sample in a study of T cells in Graves' hyperthyroidism and ophthalmopathy. A single record per CDR3 protein comes from TCRdb applying MiXCR to the multiplex PCR reads. In the table there are more than 350,000 distinct CDR3 sequences, over 12% of which are singletons. The sample consisted of blood. These receptors came from a woman aged 55-69 years with Graves' ophthalmopathy. The CDR3 runs from the conserved cysteine through the conserved F or W. D genes are given only for firm matches. Expanded clones are given a class, and other clones once, few, many or no size at all.

v_call: TRBV6-5; j_call: TRBJ1-1; d_call: -; clone_size: -; cdr3_nt: TGTGCCAGCAGTTATCAGGGTTCTGAAGCTTTCTTT; cdr3_aa: CASSYQGSEAFF
v_call: TRBV5-4; j_call: TRBJ2-7; d_call: TRBD2; clone_size: few; cdr3_nt: TGTGCCAGCAGCCCGGAGGCTAGCGGGAGATTGGGGTTTGAGCAGTACTTC; cdr3_aa: CASSPEASGRLGFEQYF
v_call: TRBV28; j_call: TRBJ2-1; d_call: -; clone_size: many; cdr3_nt: TGTGCCAGCAGCCTTAGCTTCTCATACAATGAGCAGTTCTTC; cdr3_aa: CASSLSFSYNEQFF
v_call: TRBV28; j_call: TRBJ2-1; d_call: TRBD1; clone_size: many; cdr3_nt: TGTGCCAGCAGCCGAGGAGGGACAGGGAGGCTAGGTGAGCAGTTCTTC; cdr3_aa: CASSRGGTGRLGEQFF
v_call: TRBV28; j_call: TRBJ2-5; d_call: -; clone_size: many; cdr3_nt: TGTGCCAGCAGTACCCGGTTGGAGGAGACCCAGTACTTC; cdr3_aa: CASSTRLEETQYF
v_call: TRBV11-2; j_call: TRBJ2-7; d_call: -; clone_size: many; cdr3_nt: TGTGCCAGCAGCTTACCCTCGGGCTACGAGCAGTACTTC; cdr3_aa: CASSLPSGYEQYF
v_call: TRBV28; j_call: TRBJ1-5; d_call: -; clone_size: -; cdr3_nt: TGTGCCAGCAGCCGCGGTGGGGCAGGTTTATTTTATCAGCCCCAGCATTTT; cdr3_aa: CASSRGGAGLFYQPQHF
v_call: TRBV7-2; j_call: TRBJ1-6; d_call: -; clone_size: few; cdr3_nt: TGTGCCAGCAGCTTATTGGGGACCCTCAATTCACCCCTCCACTTT; cdr3_aa: CASSLLGTLNSPLHF
v_call: TRBV5-1; j_call: TRBJ2-7; d_call: -; clone_size: many; cdr3_nt: TGCGCCAGCAGCTTTGGGGCGGTCTCGACCTACGAGCAGTACTTC; cdr3_aa: CASSFGAVSTYEQYF
v_call: TRBV18; j_call: TRBJ2-2; d_call: -; clone_size: many; cdr3_nt: TGTGCCAGCTCAATTACGACAGTTAACACCGGGGAGCTGTTTTTT; cdr3_aa: CASSITTVNTGELFF
v_call: TRBV5-6; j_call: TRBJ2-2; d_call: -; clone_size: many; cdr3_nt: TGTGCCAGCAGTAAACCCACGAGAACTCCGACAACCGGGGAGCTGTTTTTT; cdr3_aa: CASSKPTRTPTTGELFF
v_call: TRBV30; j_call: TRBJ1-5; d_call: -; clone_size: many; cdr3_nt: TGTGCCTGGAGTGTGTTGCAGGTAGGACAGCCCCAGCATTTT; cdr3_aa: CAWSVLQVGQPQHF
v_call: TRBV10-3; j_call: TRBJ2-3; d_call: -; clone_size: many; cdr3_nt: TGTGCCATCAGTGAGTCGGCGTCTAAAGTCACAGATACGCAGTATTTT; cdr3_aa: CAISESASKVTDTQYF
v_call: TRBV7-8; j_call: TRBJ2-7; d_call: TRBD2; clone_size: few; cdr3_nt: TGTGCCAGCAGCTCGACTAGCGGGAAATCCTACGAGCAGTACTTC; cdr3_aa: CASSSTSGKSYEQYF
v_call: TRBV19; j_call: TRBJ2-5; d_call: TRBD2; clone_size: -; cdr3_nt: TGTGCCAGTAGCCGGACTAGCGGGAGGGAGACCCAGTACTTC; cdr3_aa: CASSRTSGRETQYF
v_call: TRBV20-1; j_call: TRBJ2-2; d_call: TRBD1; clone_size: -; cdr3_nt: TGCAGTGCTGGTAGGACAGGGATCGCGGAGCTGTTTTTT; cdr3_aa: CSAGRTGIAELFF
v_call: TRBV28; j_call: TRBJ2-5; d_call: -; clone_size: many; cdr3_nt: TGTGCCAGCAGTTTTCCCCTAAAACGGGCAGACTCGTACCAAGAGACCCAGTACTTC; cdr3_aa: CASSFPLKRADSYQETQYF
v_call: TRBV12-3/TRBV12-4; j_call: TRBJ2-2; d_call: -; clone_size: few; cdr3_nt: TGTGCCAGCAGTTGTCCGGGGGCCCCCGAGGACACCGGGGAGCTGTTTTTT; cdr3_aa: CASSCPGAPEDTGELFF
v_call: TRBV27; j_call: TRBJ1-5; d_call: -; clone_size: many; cdr3_nt: TGTGCCAGCAGTTTCAGGGAGGGTCAGCCCCAGCATTTT; cdr3_aa: CASSFREGQPQHF
v_call: TRBV29-1; j_call: TRBJ2-1; d_call: -; clone_size: -; cdr3_nt: TGCAGCGTTCGGGTTCCTGCCAGGCCCTACGAGCAGTTCTTC; cdr3_aa: CSVRVPARPYEQFF
v_call: TRBV20-1; j_call: TRBJ2-1; d_call: TRBD2; clone_size: many; cdr3_nt: TGCAGTGCTAGACCAGGACTAGCCGGCTCCTACAATGAGCAGTTCTTC; cdr3_aa: CSARPGLAGSYNEQFF
v_call: TRBV24-1; j_call: TRBJ2-2; d_call: -; clone_size: -; cdr3_nt: TGTGCCACCAGTGCACTGATCAAAGGCACCGGGGAGCTGTTTTTT; cdr3_aa: CATSALIKGTGELFF
v_call: TRBV20-1; j_call: TRBJ2-5; d_call: -; clone_size: many; cdr3_nt: TGCAGTGCTATGGTACAGGCCCAAGAGACCCAGTACTTC; cdr3_aa: CSAMVQAQETQYF
v_call: TRBV4-2; j_call: TRBJ2-2; d_call: -; clone_size: few; cdr3_nt: TGTGCCAGCAGCCGGGGGATCAACACCGGGGAGCTGTTTTTT; cdr3_aa: CASSRGINTGELFF
v_call: TRBV7-7; j_call: TRBJ2-5; d_call: TRBD2; clone_size: many; cdr3_nt: TGTGCTAGCAGCTTAGGACTAGCGCCAGGGGAGACCCAGTACTTC; cdr3_aa: CASSLGLAPGETQYF
v_call: TRBV28; j_call: TRBJ2-1; d_call: -; clone_size: many; cdr3_nt: TGTGCCAGTTACTCTCGGGAGCGTCAATACAATGAGCAGTTCTTC; cdr3_aa: CASYSRERQYNEQFF
v_call: TRBV5-1; j_call: TRBJ2-7; d_call: TRBD1; clone_size: -; cdr3_nt: TGCGCCAGCAGCTTGTTAGGACAGGTTTCCGAGCAGTACTTC; cdr3_aa: CASSLLGQVSEQYF
v_call: TRBV28; j_call: TRBJ1-2; d_call: -; clone_size: many; cdr3_nt: TGTGCCAGCAGTCTATCCCCCTATGGCTACACCTTC; cdr3_aa: CASSLSPYGYTF
v_call: TRBV5-1; j_call: TRBJ2-7; d_call: -; clone_size: many; cdr3_nt: TGCGCCAGCAGCTTGGTTGGCACGGGGTACTACGAGCAGTACTTC; cdr3_aa: CASSLVGTGYYEQYF
v_call: TRBV24-1; j_call: TRBJ1-2; d_call: -; clone_size: few; cdr3_nt: TGTGCCACCAGTGTAGGGGGCTATGGCTACACCTTC; cdr3_aa: CATSVGGYGYTF
v_call: TRBV7-9; j_call: TRBJ2-1; d_call: -; clone_size: few; cdr3_nt: TGTGCCAGCAGCCCAGGACAGCATCTAAACAATGAGCAGTTCTTC; cdr3_aa: CASSPGQHLNNEQFF
v_call: TRBV5-1; j_call: TRBJ2-5; d_call: -; clone_size: few; cdr3_nt: TGCGCCAGCAGCTTGATGTCTAGTCGTGAGCAAGAGACCCAGTACTTC; cdr3_aa: CASSLMSSREQETQYF
v_call: TRBV12-3/TRBV12-4; j_call: TRBJ2-7; d_call: -; clone_size: many; cdr3_nt: TGTGCCAGCAGTTTTAGGCAAGGACTCTTCTACGAGCAGTACTTC; cdr3_aa: CASSFRQGLFYEQYF
v_call: TRBV2; j_call: TRBJ2-1; d_call: -; clone_size: many; cdr3_nt: TGTGCCAGCAGTGGGGGTGGGGGGTACAATGAGCAGTTCTTC; cdr3_aa: CASSGGGGYNEQFF
v_call: TRBV20-1; j_call: TRBJ2-1; d_call: -; clone_size: few; cdr3_nt: TGCAGTGCTAGAGATTTGACAGGTCGAAACTACAATGAGCAGTTCTTC; cdr3_aa: CSARDLTGRNYNEQFF
v_call: TRBV27; j_call: TRBJ2-6; d_call: -; clone_size: few; cdr3_nt: TGTGCCAGCCAACGACAATCTGGGGCCAACGTCCTGACTTTC; cdr3_aa: CASQRQSGANVLTF
v_call: TRBV24-1; j_call: TRBJ2-3; d_call: -; clone_size: few; cdr3_nt: TGTGCCACCAGTGATCCCGGGCTCACAGATACGCAGTATTTT; cdr3_aa: CATSDPGLTDTQYF
v_call: TRBV16; j_call: TRBJ2-6; d_call: -; clone_size: -; cdr3_nt: TGTGCCAGCAGCCCCCCTGGGGCCAACGTCCTGACTTTC; cdr3_aa: CASSPPGANVLTF
v_call: TRBV28; j_call: TRBJ1-5; d_call: TRBD1; clone_size: many; cdr3_nt: TGTGCCAGCAGAGGGACAGGGGGACAGCCCCAGCATTTT; cdr3_aa: CASRGTGGQPQHF
v_call: TRBV7-2; j_call: TRBJ1-1; d_call: TRBD1; clone_size: many; cdr3_nt: TGTGCCAGCAGCCCGCGTGGAGGACAGGGGGCTTACACTGAAGCTTTCTTT; cdr3_aa: CASSPRGGQGAYTEAFF
v_call: TRBV29-1; j_call: TRBJ2-7; d_call: -; clone_size: -; cdr3_nt: TGCAGCGCCGTGACTAGTTTGATCCACGAGCAGTACTTC; cdr3_aa: CSAVTSLIHEQYF
v_call: TRBV2; j_call: TRBJ1-2; d_call: TRBD1; clone_size: many; cdr3_nt: TGTGCCAGCAGTGATTTAAGCACAGGGGGCCAACGCGGCTACACCTTC; cdr3_aa: CASSDLSTGGQRGYTF
v_call: TRBV3-1; j_call: TRBJ2-5; d_call: -; clone_size: many; cdr3_nt: TGTGCCAGCAGCCGATCGCAAGAGACCCAGTACTTC; cdr3_aa: CASSRSQETQYF
v_call: TRBV25-1; j_call: TRBJ2-1; d_call: TRBD2; clone_size: -; cdr3_nt: TGTGCCAGCAGTTCCTTAGCGGGGGAACACTACAATGAGCAGTTCTTC; cdr3_aa: CASSSLAGEHYNEQFF
v_call: TRBV2; j_call: TRBJ1-2; d_call: -; clone_size: many; cdr3_nt: TGTGCCAGCAAGAGGCCAGGTTTAGACTATGGCTACACCTTC; cdr3_aa: CASKRPGLDYGYTF
v_call: TRBV9; j_call: TRBJ2-1; d_call: TRBD2; clone_size: -; cdr3_nt: TGTGCCAGCAGCGCTCCCAGCGGGAGGGACTACAATGAGCAGTTCTTC; cdr3_aa: CASSAPSGRDYNEQFF